This TCR beta chain was profiled in a study of blood T cell repertoires in COVID-19. Study-level information: Whether acute or convalescent, the COVID-19 samples came from the United States, Italy and Spain. PBMCs, B-cell-depleted T cells, or T cells were the source of the cDNA or gDNA that made up the material.

The CDR3 has 14 residues. V lost 5 bases to trimming and J lost 3 bases, with 15 bases between them. Germline V gene sequence: CDR1 SGHDT, CDR2 YYEEEE. Donors were grouped by their self-reported clinical history. This clone was seen once. In the authors' methods: Estimates of nucleated cell counts were drawn from the amplification of reference gene primers. Clones were sequenced by immunoSEQ multiplex PCR, and TCRdb holds only the in-frame ones, with some missing. V and J calls plus clone size are reproduced from that table; the DNA served to infer D and trimming. The profile covers around 140,000 clones, with 84% appearing a single time and 2% to 2.5% taken by the ten largest.

The sequencing input was PBMCs or T cells enriched from blood (not recorded which). The chain uses TRBV5-6 and TRBJ2-7, with D possibly being TRBD1 (6 bases). This clonotype was obtained from a man between 40 and 49 years old with acute COVID-19. The CDR3 spells CASRTHRDIYEQYF. The CDR3 DNA sequence: TGTGCCAGCAGGACGCACAGGGATATCTACGAGCAGTACTTC.